This TCR beta chain was captured in a study of blood T cell repertoires in COVID-19. Only in-frame clones appear in the TCRdb table, and some are missing; sequencing was by immunoSEQ multiplex PCR. This table holds 50,000 to 55,000 clones, 70% to 85% found once. Trimming took off 9 bases at V and 4 bases at J, with 10 bases between the two ends. Germline CDR1 is WSHSY and CDR2 is SAAADI. The CDR3 sequence is 12 residues long. The sequencing input was peripheral blood. The TCR was taken from a human donor in a cohort sampled during active COVID-19. The chain employs TRBV10-2 and TRBJ1-5, with D perhaps TRBD1 (6 bases). The DNA for the CDR3 is TGCGCCAGTGGACAGTTTAATCAGCCCCAGCATTTT. It codes for CASGQFNQPQHF.